This is a list of T cell receptor beta chains from one sample in a study of cytotoxic CD8 clonotypes in ibrutinib-treated CLL. This table comes from immunoSEQ multiplex PCR, and its TCRdb copy is limited to in-frame clones, with some not included. Among 150,000 to 200,000 clones listed, around nine tenths were seen once. Sequences were derived from PBMCs, sampled at disease progression, from a patient treated with ibrutinib. The receptors come from a human donor with chronic lymphocytic leukemia. The CDR3 runs from the conserved cysteine through the conserved F or W. Each record gives: V gene, clone size, D gene, J gene, CDR3 protein, CDR3 DNA. A D gene is named only where the DNA matches it firmly. Rows may omit the clone size; those that give it use once, few, many or a size class.

v_gene: TRBV19; abundance: .; d_gene: .; j_gene: TRBJ1-5; CDR3aa: CASSMMQSLHSNQPQHF; CDR3nt: TGTGCCAGTAGTATGATGCAGTCCCTACATAGCAATCAGCCCCAGCATTTT
v_gene: TRBV7-9; abundance: .; d_gene: .; j_gene: TRBJ2-7; CDR3aa: CASRQGFAYEQYF; CDR3nt: TGTGCCAGCAGACAGGGTTTCGCCTACGAGCAGTACTTC
v_gene: TRBV30; abundance: .; d_gene: TRBD1; j_gene: TRBJ1-1; CDR3aa: CAWSGTGGIRGTEAFF; CDR3nt: TGTGCCTGGAGTGGGACAGGGGGAATACGCGGCACTGAAGCTTTCTTT
v_gene: TRBV19; abundance: .; d_gene: .; j_gene: TRBJ1-3; CDR3aa: CASRGRGVIGNTIYF; CDR3nt: TGTGCCAGTAGGGGCCGAGGGGTGATCGGAAACACCATATATTTT
v_gene: TRBV29-1; abundance: .; d_gene: .; j_gene: TRBJ2-2; CDR3aa: CSVEGDLSAGELFF; CDR3nt: TGCAGCGTTGAAGGGGATCTGAGTGCCGGGGAGCTGTTTTTT
v_gene: TRBV5-1; abundance: .; d_gene: TRBD2; j_gene: TRBJ2-1; CDR3aa: CASSVAGGPRNEQFF; CDR3nt: TGCGCCAGCAGCGTAGCGGGAGGGCCTAGGAATGAGCAGTTCTTC
v_gene: TRBV18; abundance: once; d_gene: .; j_gene: TRBJ1-5; CDR3aa: CASSPWENQPQHF; CDR3nt: TGTGCCAGCTCACCCTGGGAGAATCAGCCCCAGCATTTT
v_gene: TRBV7-2; abundance: .; d_gene: .; j_gene: TRBJ1-2; CDR3aa: CASSFRGRDTGGAGYTF; CDR3nt: TGTGCCAGCAGCTTTAGGGGCCGGGACACAGGAGGAGCGGGCTACACCTTC
v_gene: TRBV5-1; abundance: once; d_gene: .; j_gene: TRBJ1-2; CDR3aa: CASSPGSLQANYGYTF; CDR3nt: TGCGCCAGCAGCCCTGGGTCCCTTCAAGCCAACTATGGCTACACCTTC
v_gene: TRBV11-3; abundance: .; d_gene: .; j_gene: TRBJ1-1; CDR3aa: CASSLGFQRTNTEAFF; CDR3nt: TGTGCCAGCAGCTTAGGGTTTCAGCGAACAAACACTGAAGCTTTCTTT
v_gene: TRBV5-8; abundance: .; d_gene: .; j_gene: TRBJ2-1; CDR3aa: CASSLGSAISYNEQFF; CDR3nt: TGTGCCAGCAGCTTGGGCAGCGCCATATCCTACAATGAGCAGTTCTTC
v_gene: TRBV6-1; abundance: .; d_gene: .; j_gene: TRBJ2-3; CDR3aa: CASNFQGTDTQYF; CDR3nt: TGTGCCAGCAATTTTCAGGGGACAGATACGCAGTATTTT
v_gene: TRBV18; abundance: .; d_gene: TRBD1; j_gene: TRBJ1-5; CDR3aa: CASSQQSGTGLGNQPQHF; CDR3nt: TGTGCCAGCTCACAACAGTCCGGGACAGGGTTGGGCAATCAGCCCCAGCATTTT
v_gene: TRBV28; abundance: few; d_gene: .; j_gene: TRBJ1-1; CDR3aa: CATLGISYYTEAFF; CDR3nt: TGTGCCACCTTGGGGATCTCTTATTACACTGAAGCTTTCTTT
v_gene: TRBV5-1; abundance: .; d_gene: .; j_gene: TRBJ2-7; CDR3aa: CASSANSGRYEQYF; CDR3nt: TGCGCCAGCAGTGCTAATAGCGGACGCTACGAGCAGTACTTC
v_gene: TRBV5-1; abundance: .; d_gene: .; j_gene: TRBJ2-3; CDR3aa: CASSFGGVGTDTQYF; CDR3nt: TGCGCCAGCAGCTTCGGGGGAGTCGGGACAGATACGCAGTATTTT
v_gene: TRBV6-6; abundance: few; d_gene: .; j_gene: TRBJ1-2; CDR3aa: CASSYLGPKGYTF; CDR3nt: TGTGCCAGCAGTTACCTAGGACCAAAAGGCTACACCTTC
v_gene: TRBV7-6; abundance: .; d_gene: .; j_gene: TRBJ2-2; CDR3aa: CASSLGPGTGELFF; CDR3nt: TGTGCCAGCAGCCTGGGGCCAGGAACCGGGGAGCTGTTTTTT
v_gene: TRBV6-5; abundance: .; d_gene: TRBD1; j_gene: TRBJ2-7; CDR3aa: CASRDRPDSYEQYF; CDR3nt: TGTGCCAGCAGGGACAGGCCAGACTCATACGAGCAGTACTTC
v_gene: TRBV29-1; abundance: .; d_gene: TRBD1; j_gene: TRBJ1-4; CDR3aa: CSVRQGGNEKLFF; CDR3nt: TGCAGCGTGCGACAGGGCGGGAATGAAAAACTGTTTTTT
v_gene: TRBV9; abundance: .; d_gene: TRBD1; j_gene: TRBJ1-2; CDR3aa: CASSVDLRDSQSYTF; CDR3nt: TGTGCCAGCAGCGTAGATCTTCGGGACAGTCAATCCTACACCTTC
v_gene: TRBV21-1; abundance: .; d_gene: .; j_gene: TRBJ2-7; CDR3aa: CASSKLASGLPYEQYF; CDR3nt: TGTGCCAGCAGCAAACTAGCTAGCGGGCTGCCCTACGAGCAGTACTTC
v_gene: TRBV5-1; abundance: .; d_gene: .; j_gene: TRBJ2-1; CDR3aa: CASSLAISSPNEQFF; CDR3nt: TGCGCCAGCAGCTTGGCCATCAGTTCCCCCAATGAGCAGTTCTTC
v_gene: TRBV11-3; abundance: few; d_gene: .; j_gene: TRBJ1-2; CDR3aa: CASSLDTGVYGYTF; CDR3nt: TGTGCCAGCAGCTTAGATACGGGGGTCTATGGCTACACCTTC